The entry below gives a single T cell receptor (beta chain) sequence along with its context. The antigen is unknown. V was clipped by 8 bases and J by 7 bases; unmatched bases: 4. The germline gives CDR1 MDHEN, CDR2 SYDVKM. The CDR3 has 13 residues. This entry is derived from a study of T cell responses to AZD1222 COVID-19 vaccine. Study-wide results and caveats: Baseline seropositivity occurred in only a handful of AZD1222 recipients. Researchers took repertoire samples only after the peak T cell response had come. Spike-specific TCR breadth and depth went up after people got two AZD1222 doses.

The repertoire was sequenced with immunoSEQ multiplex PCR; TCRdb's copy has only in-frame clones and lacks some. The sample holds about 120,000 clones, approximately 86% seen once. The sequence was collected from an adult in good health. This material consisted of peripheral blood, taken on day 0 of AZD1222 vaccination. This chain links TRBV28 with TRBJ1-6; 8 nucleotides line up with TRBD1. In DNA, the CDR3 is TGTGCCAGCGGAACAGGGGGGAATTCACCCCTCCACTTT. The encoded protein is CASGTGGNSPLHF.